The T cell receptor (beta chain) described here comes from a study of beta chain features in type 1 diabetes. Turning to this clone: What it binds is not known.

Every participating donor gave one draw, a heparinised blood sample averaging roughly 100 mL. The CDR3 has 14 residues. Germline CDR1 and CDR2: SGDLS and YYNGEE. J was trimmed by 4 bases and V by 2 bases; bases with no gene match: 3. Study-level results: Across all four CD4+ subsets, people with type 1 diabetes showed modestly shorter TCRB CDR3s. Researchers caution that PCR might favor shorter templates, equally among patients and controls. For patients, the naive, central memory and Treg TCRB repertoires appeared more alike than for healthy donors. The VDJ junctions of type 1 diabetes patients carried fewer insertions and more deletions.

Reverse transcribing all isolated RNA meant expressed TCRB transcripts were sequenced. Measured with immunoSEQ multiplex PCR; TCRdb has only the in-frame clones, and not every one. Found here are a few hundred thousand clones, over 9.5% of them singletons; the top ten hold approximately 0.01%. This sequence was found in a woman younger than 30 with type 1 diabetes. The sequenced sample consisted of naive CD4+ T cells from blood. The chain has TRBV9 and TRBJ2-3; TRBD1 aligns across 8 bases. The CDR3 region is CASSVRGQADTQYF. DNA of the CDR3: TGTGCCAGCAGCGTCAGGGGGCAGGCAGATACGCAGTATTTT.